This T cell receptor (beta chain) was identified in a study of CD8+ T cells in alopecia areata. Germline V lookup: CDR1 SGHAT, CDR2 FQDESV (reference sequence). The CDR3 runs 14 residues. The V gene lost 5 bases and the J gene lost 2 bases, with 11 bases spanning the gap. Points from the study as a whole: Unlike in mice, where it was clearer, TCR sharing across patients was less clear, possibly HLA-related.

Sorting separated CD25+CD127- cells from the CD4+ cells of four or five patients. Punch biopsies of lesional scalp, plus peripheral blood, were taken from alopecia areata patients. Sorting from PBMCs produced CD4+ and CD8+ T cells. To note about this clone: Antigen specificity is unknown.

RNA was extracted and reverse transcribed into cDNA as the sequencing template. Sequenced by immunoSEQ multiplex PCR; TCRdb stores in-frame clones only, minus some. The sample holds about 19,000 clones, 60% to 70% seen once. The rearrangement joins TRBV11-1 to TRBJ2-3, with TRBD1 as a possible D gene (6 bases). The TCR sequence derives from a human donor with alopecia areata. Material: CD4+ Tregs sorted from blood. The CDR3, as DNA: TGTGCCAGCAGCCAGGGGACCGCCACAGATACGCAGTATTTT. This encodes CASSQGTATDTQYF. The whole variable domain, filled in from reference TRBV11-1 and TRBJ2-3, reads EAEVAQSPRYKITEKSQAVAFWCDPISGHATLYWYRQILGQGPELLVQFQDESVVDDSQLPKDRFSAERLKGVDSTLKIQPAELGDSAMYLCASSQGTATDTQYFGPGTRLTVL.